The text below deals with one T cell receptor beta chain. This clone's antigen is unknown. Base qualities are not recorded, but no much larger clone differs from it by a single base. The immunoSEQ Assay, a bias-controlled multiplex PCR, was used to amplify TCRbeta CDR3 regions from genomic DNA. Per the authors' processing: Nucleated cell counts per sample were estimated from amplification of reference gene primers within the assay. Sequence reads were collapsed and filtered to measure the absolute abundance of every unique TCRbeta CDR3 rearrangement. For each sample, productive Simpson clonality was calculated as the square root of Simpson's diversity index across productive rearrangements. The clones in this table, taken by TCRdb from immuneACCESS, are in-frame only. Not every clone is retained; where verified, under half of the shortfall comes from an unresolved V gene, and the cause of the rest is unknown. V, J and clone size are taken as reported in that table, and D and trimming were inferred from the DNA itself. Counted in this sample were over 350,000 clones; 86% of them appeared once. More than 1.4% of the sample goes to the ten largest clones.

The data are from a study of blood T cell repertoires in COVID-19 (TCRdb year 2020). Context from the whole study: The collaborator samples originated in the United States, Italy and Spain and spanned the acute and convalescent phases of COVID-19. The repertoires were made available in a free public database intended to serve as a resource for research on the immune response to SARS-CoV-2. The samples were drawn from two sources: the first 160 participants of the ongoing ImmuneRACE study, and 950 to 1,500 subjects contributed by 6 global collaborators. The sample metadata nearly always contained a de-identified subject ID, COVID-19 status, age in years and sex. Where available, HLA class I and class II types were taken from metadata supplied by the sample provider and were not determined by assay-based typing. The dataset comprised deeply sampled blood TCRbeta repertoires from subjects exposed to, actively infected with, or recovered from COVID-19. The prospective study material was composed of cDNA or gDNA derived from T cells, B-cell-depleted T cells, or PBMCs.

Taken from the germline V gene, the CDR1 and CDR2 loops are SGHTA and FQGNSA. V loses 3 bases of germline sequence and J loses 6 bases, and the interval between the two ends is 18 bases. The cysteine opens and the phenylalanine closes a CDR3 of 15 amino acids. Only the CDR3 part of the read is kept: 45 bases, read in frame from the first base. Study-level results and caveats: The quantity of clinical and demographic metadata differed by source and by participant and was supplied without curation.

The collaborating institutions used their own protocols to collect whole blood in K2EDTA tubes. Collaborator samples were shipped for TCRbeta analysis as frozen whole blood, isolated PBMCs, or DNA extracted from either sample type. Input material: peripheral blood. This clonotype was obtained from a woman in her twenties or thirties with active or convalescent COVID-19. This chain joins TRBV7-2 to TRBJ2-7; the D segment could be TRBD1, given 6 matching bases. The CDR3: CASSFNAGTNGEQYF. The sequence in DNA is TGTGCCAGCAGCTTCAACGCCGGGACAAATGGCGAGCAGTACTTC. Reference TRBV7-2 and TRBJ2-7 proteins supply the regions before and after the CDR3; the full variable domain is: GAGVSQSPSNKVTEKGKDVELRCDPISGHTALYWYRQSLGQGLEFLIYFQGNSAPDKSGLPSDRFSAERTGGSVSTLTIQRTQQEDSAVYLCASSFNAGTNGEQYFGPGTRLTVT.